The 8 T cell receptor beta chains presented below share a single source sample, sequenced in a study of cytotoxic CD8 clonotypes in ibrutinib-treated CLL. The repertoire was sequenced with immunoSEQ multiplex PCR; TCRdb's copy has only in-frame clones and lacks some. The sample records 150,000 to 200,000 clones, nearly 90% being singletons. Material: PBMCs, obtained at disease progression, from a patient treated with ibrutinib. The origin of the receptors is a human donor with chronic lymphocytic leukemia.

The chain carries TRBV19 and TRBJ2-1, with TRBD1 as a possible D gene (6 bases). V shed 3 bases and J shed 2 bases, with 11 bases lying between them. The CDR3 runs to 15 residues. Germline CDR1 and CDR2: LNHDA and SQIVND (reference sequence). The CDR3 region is CASSISRDTYNEQFF. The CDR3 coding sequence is TGTGCCAGTAGTATCTCCAGGGACACCTACAATGAGCAGTTCTTC.

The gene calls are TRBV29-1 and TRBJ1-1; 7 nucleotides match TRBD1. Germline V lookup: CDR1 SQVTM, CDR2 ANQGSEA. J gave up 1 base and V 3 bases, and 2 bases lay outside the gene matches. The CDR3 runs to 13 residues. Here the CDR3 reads CSVDHRGNTEAFF. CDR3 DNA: TGCAGCGTTGACCACAGGGGGAACACTGAAGCTTTCTTT.

This chain's CDR3 is CAWKNLNTEAFF. The DNA of the CDR3 is TGTGCCTGGAAGAATTTGAACACTGAAGCTTTCTTT. The chain has TRBV30 and TRBJ1-1; D remains unclear. With 4 bases removed from V and 0 bases from J, the gap between germline ends came to 6 bases. Looked up from germline, CDR1 is GTSNPN and CDR2 is SVGIG (reference sequence). The CDR3 spans 12 residues.

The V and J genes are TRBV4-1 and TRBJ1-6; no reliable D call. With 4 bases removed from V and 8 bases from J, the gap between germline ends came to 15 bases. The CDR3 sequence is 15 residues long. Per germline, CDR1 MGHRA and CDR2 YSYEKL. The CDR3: CASSLGTAGYSPLHF. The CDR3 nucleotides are TGCGCCAGCAGCCTGGGAACTGCGGGGTATTCACCCCTCCACTTT.

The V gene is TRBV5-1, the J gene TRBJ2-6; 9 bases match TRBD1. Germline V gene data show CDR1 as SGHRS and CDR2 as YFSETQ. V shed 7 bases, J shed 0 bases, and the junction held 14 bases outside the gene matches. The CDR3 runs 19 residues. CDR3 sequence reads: CASRTLPGQGFSGANVLTF. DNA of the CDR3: TGCGCCAGCCGCACTCTACCGGGACAGGGATTCTCTGGGGCCAACGTCCTGACTTTC.

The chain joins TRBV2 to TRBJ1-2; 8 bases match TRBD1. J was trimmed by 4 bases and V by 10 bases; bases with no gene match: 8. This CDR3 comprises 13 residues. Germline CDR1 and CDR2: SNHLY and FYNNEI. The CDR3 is CATATGDLYGYTF. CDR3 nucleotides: TGTGCCACCGCGACAGGGGACCTCTATGGCTACACCTTC.

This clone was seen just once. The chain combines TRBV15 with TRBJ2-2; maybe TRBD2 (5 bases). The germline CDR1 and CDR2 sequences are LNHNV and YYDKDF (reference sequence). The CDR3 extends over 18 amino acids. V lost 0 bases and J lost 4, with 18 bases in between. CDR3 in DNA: TGTGCCACCAGCAGAGATCCCCCGGGGTCCGCGTTCACCGGGGAGCTGTTTTTT. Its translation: CATSRDPPGSAFTGELFF.

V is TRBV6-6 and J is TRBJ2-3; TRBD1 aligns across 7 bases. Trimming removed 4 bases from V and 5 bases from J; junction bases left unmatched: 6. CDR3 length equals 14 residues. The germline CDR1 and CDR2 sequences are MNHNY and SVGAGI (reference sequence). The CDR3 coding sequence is TGTGCCAGCAGTTCCCAGGGGGAAGAAGATACGCAGTATTTT. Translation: CASSSQGEEDTQYF.